Following are 3 T cell receptor beta chains from one sample sequenced in a study of T cell responses to AZD1222 COVID-19 vaccine. TCRdb keeps only in-frame clones here, not all; method: immunoSEQ multiplex PCR. The repertoire holds some 160,000 clones, with approximately 91% as singletons. Sequenced here: peripheral blood, sampled on day 0 of AZD1222 vaccination. The receptors shown here come from an adult in good health.

The chain has TRBV7-2 and TRBJ2-1; D perhaps matches TRBD1 (6 bases). Trimming took 1 base from V and 9 from J, leaving 13 bases between them. The germline V gene has CDR1 SGHTA and CDR2 FQGNSA. This CDR3 spans 14 amino acids. The CDR3 nucleotides read TGTGCCAGCAGCTTAGGACCTAGAGGGGGTGAGCAGTTCTTC. Protein sequence: CASSLGPRGGEQFF.

The V gene is TRBV3-1 (or the pseudogene TRBV3-2), the J gene TRBJ1-3; D is uncertain. Trimming removed 4 bases from V and 8 bases from J, with 12 bases in between. The CDR3 spans 13 residues. Looked up from germline, CDR1 is LGHDT and CDR2 is YNNKEL (reference sequence). This CDR3 reads CASSRTDVDTIYF. The CDR3 nucleotides read TGTGCCAGCAGCCGCACCGACGTAGACACCATATATTTT.

The chain carries TRBV4-2 and TRBJ1-2; D perhaps matches TRBD1 (6 bases). The CDR3 spans 12 residues. V lost 4 bases and J lost 5, with 8 bases in between. Germline-derived CDR1 and CDR2 are LGHNA and YNFKEQ. The CDR3 reads CASSRTGYGYTF. DNA of the CDR3: TGTGCCAGCAGCCGAACAGGGTATGGCTACACCTTC.